The sequence of this T cell receptor (beta chain) was determined in a study of technical replicates of blood from a handful of donors. Produced via immunoSEQ multiplex PCR; TCRdb's table is partial and in-frame only. The sample has about 16,000 clones, 86% seen once; the top ten hold approximately 11%. V gave up 4 bases and J gave up 4 bases, with 14 bases separating them. The V gene's germline CDR1 is SGHDN and CDR2 FVKESK. The CDR3 is made up of 15 amino acids. The sample comprised PBMCs. The V call is TRBV14, the J call TRBJ2-1, with D perhaps TRBD2 (5 bases). This receptor was obtained from a human donor in good health. The CDR3, as DNA: TGTGCCAGCAGCCCACTAGGTCCGCATTACAATGAGCAGTTCTTC. It codes for CASSPLGPHYNEQFF.